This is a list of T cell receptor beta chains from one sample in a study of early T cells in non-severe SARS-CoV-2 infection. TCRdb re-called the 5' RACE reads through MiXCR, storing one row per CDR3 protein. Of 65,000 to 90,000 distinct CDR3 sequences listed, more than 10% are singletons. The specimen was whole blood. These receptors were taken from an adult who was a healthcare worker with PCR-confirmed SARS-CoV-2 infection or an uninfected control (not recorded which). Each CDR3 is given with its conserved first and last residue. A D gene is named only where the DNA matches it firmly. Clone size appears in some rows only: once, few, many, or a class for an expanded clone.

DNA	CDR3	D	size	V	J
TGTGCCAGCTCCCTGGGACAGGACGGAATGGGGGCTTTCTTT	CASSLGQDGMGAFF	TRBD1	-	TRBV18	TRBJ1-1
TGTGCCAGCAGTCCTCGACTAGCTTCCTACAATGAGCAGTTCTTC	CASSPRLASYNEQFF	TRBD2	-	TRBV28	TRBJ2-1
TGTGCCAGTTCTACAGTAGCTGGGGCCAACGTCCTGACTTTC	CASSTVAGANVLTF	-	many	TRBV9	TRBJ2-6
TGTGCCAGCAGCGTAGGTCCAGGGTCCTACGAGCAGTACTTC	CASSVGPGSYEQYF	-	many	TRBV9	TRBJ2-7
TGTGCCAGCAGGCGGGGACTAGCGGTCCACGATGAGCAGTTCTTC	CASRRGLAVHDEQFF	TRBD2	few	TRBV27	TRBJ2-1
TGCAGCGTTCCCCCATCCGCAGGGGGGAATGAGCAGTTCTTC	CSVPPSAGGNEQFF	-	-	TRBV29-1	TRBJ2-1
TGTGCCACCGACAGAAATCTCTACGAGCAGTACTTC	CATDRNLYEQYF	-	medium-sized	TRBV2	TRBJ2-7
TGTGCCAGCAGTGAAAAGGGGGTCTCAAATCAGCCCCAGCATTTT	CASSEKGVSNQPQHF	-	-	TRBV6-1	TRBJ1-5
TGCGCCAGCAGCCAAAACGGACACGCGAACACCGGGGAGCTGTTTTTT	CASSQNGHANTGELFF	-	many	TRBV5-1	TRBJ2-2
TGTGCCAGCAGTTTCACTCCTACTCTTCGCAGGGGCACTGAAGCTTTCTTT	CASSFTPTLRRGTEAFF	-	few	TRBV6-5	TRBJ1-1
TGCAGTGCACTAAGGGAGCTAGCCAAAAACATTCAGTACTTC	CSALRELAKNIQYF	-	-	TRBV20-1	TRBJ2-4
TGTGCCAGCAGTGAAGAAGGTAGGGGACTAGCTGGTTCCTACGAGCAGTACTTC	CASSEEGRGLAGSYEQYF	TRBD2	-	TRBV6-1	TRBJ2-7
TGTGCCAGCAGCTGGGCACTAGCGGCCTGGAATGAGCAGTTCTTC	CASSWALAAWNEQFF	TRBD2	many	TRBV7-9	TRBJ2-1
TGTGCCAGCAGCGTAGATCTTGAGGCGCGCTACACCTTC	CASSVDLEARYTF	-	few	TRBV9	TRBJ1-2
TGCAGCGTTGTCCCGCGGGAGACCTACGAGCAGTACTTC	CSVVPRETYEQYF	TRBD2	few	TRBV29-1	TRBJ2-7
TGTGCCAGCAGCGAAGGACTAGCTGTCAATGAGCAGTTCTTC	CASSEGLAVNEQFF	TRBD2	-	TRBV9	TRBJ2-1
TGTGCCAGCAGCGCCCAACAAGCGGGCACCCCCTACAATGAGCAGTTCTTC	CASSAQQAGTPYNEQFF	-	many	TRBV9	TRBJ2-1
TGTGCCAGCAGCCGGGGGGACGCGGTGGTCACCGGGGAGCTGTTTTTT	CASSRGDAVVTGELFF	TRBD2	many	TRBV5-4	TRBJ2-2
TGTGCCAGCAGCCAACTTAACAGGGGCGGCTACACCTTC	CASSQLNRGGYTF	TRBD1	many	TRBV14	TRBJ1-2
TGTGCCAGCAGCTTAGACGGGGGGTCCTACAATGAGCAGTTCTTC	CASSLDGGSYNEQFF	TRBD2	-	TRBV11-3	TRBJ2-1
TGTGCCAGCTCTCCCCAACAGCGGGGTCCTGAGGTAGATTCACCCCTCCACTTT	CASSPQQRGPEVDSPLHF	-	many	TRBV7-9	TRBJ1-6
TGCAGCGTTGACTCCCGGGACAGATACAATGAGCAGTTCTTC	CSVDSRDRYNEQFF	TRBD1	few	TRBV29-1	TRBJ2-1
TGTGCCAGCAGTTTTGCGTTAGGGGAAGCGGGGAACACTGAAGCTTTCTTT	CASSFALGEAGNTEAFF	-	few	TRBV12-3/TRBV12-4	TRBJ1-1
TGCAGCGTTTCAGGGGGCGCGATCCAAGAGACCCAGTACTTC	CSVSGGAIQETQYF	TRBD1	-	TRBV29-1	TRBJ2-5
TGTGCCAGCAGAGACAGGGGTTGGACAGATACGCAGTATTTT	CASRDRGWTDTQYF	TRBD1	many	TRBV6-6	TRBJ2-3
TGTGCCAGCAGCTTAACCTCCCTAGCGGGAGTGTATGGTGAGCAGTTCTTC	CASSLTSLAGVYGEQFF	TRBD2	few	TRBV7-2	TRBJ2-1
TGTGCCAGCAGTCGGACAGGGAAAAACATTCAGTACTTC	CASSRTGKNIQYF	TRBD1	-	TRBV6-2/TRBV6-3	TRBJ2-4
TGCAGCGTTGAGAGCGGGAGGGAGACCCAGTACTTC	CSVESGRETQYF	TRBD2	-	TRBV29-1	TRBJ2-5
TGTGCCAGCAAGTCTACGTTCGGGGGGACAGGGGAATACAATGAGCAGTTCTTC	CASKSTFGGTGEYNEQFF	TRBD1	many	TRBV5-6	TRBJ2-1